One T cell receptor (beta chain) is described in this entry. The data derive from a study of blood T cell repertoires in COVID-19. Study in general: Spain, Italy and the United States supplied samples that represented acute and convalescent COVID-19. T cells, B-cell-depleted T cells, or PBMCs supplied cDNA or gDNA.

How the authors handled the data: Counts of nucleated cells, estimated from reference gene primer amplification, were obtained. Clones were sequenced by immunoSEQ multiplex PCR, and TCRdb holds only the in-frame ones, with some missing. V, J and clone size are those of that table, while D and trimming were read from the DNA. The profile shows 170,000 or so clones, around 84% of them singletons. The sequence was obtained from a man aged 50-59 years with active or convalescent COVID-19. Source material: peripheral blood.

CDR3 loop: CASSQEIQDAGTF. The DNA for the CDR3 is TGCGCCAGCAGCCAGGAGATCCAAGATGCCGGCACCTTC. This chain connects TRBV4-3 to TRBJ1-2; D is undetermined. The CDR3 runs 13 residues. Germline V CDR1 and CDR2: LGHNA, YSLEER. V lost 3 bases, J lost 13 bases, and 18 bases lay in between.